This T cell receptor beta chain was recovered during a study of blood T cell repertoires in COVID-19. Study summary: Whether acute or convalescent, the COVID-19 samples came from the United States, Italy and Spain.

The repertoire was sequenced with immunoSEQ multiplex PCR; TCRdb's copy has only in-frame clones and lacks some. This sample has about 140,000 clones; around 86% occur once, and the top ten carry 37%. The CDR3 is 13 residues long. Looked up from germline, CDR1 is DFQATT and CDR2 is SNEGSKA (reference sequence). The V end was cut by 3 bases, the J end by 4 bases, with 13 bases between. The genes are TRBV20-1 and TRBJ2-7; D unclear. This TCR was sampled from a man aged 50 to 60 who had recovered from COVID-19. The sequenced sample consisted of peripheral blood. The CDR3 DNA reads TGCAGTGCTAGTCCCCAAGTTAGTTACGAGCAGTACTTC. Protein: CSASPQVSYEQYF.